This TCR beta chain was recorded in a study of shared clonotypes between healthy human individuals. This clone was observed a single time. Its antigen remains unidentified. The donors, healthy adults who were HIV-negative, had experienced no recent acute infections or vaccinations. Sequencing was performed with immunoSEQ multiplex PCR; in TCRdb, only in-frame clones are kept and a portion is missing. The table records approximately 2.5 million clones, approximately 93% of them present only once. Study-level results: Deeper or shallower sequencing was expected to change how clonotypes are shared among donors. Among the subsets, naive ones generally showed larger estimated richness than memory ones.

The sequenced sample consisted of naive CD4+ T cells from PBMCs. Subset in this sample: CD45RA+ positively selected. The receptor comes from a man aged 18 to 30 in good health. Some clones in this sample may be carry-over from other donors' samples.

Here the CDR3 DNA reads TGTGCCAGCAGCTCAGGGCTTGGGACTCCTGGGGGCAATGAGCAGTTCTTC. It encodes CASSSGLGTPGGNEQFF. This chain links TRBV7-3 with TRBJ2-1; weak D call: TRBD2 (6 bases). The CDR3 has 17 amino acids. V was cut by 4 bases and J by 6 bases, with 22 bases left in between. Germline assignment: CDR1 SGHTA and CDR2 FQGTGA.